The 26 T cell receptor beta chains below come from one sample, sequenced in a study of blood T cell repertoires in COVID-19. Here immunoSEQ multiplex PCR was the method, and the copy in TCRdb shows in-frame clones only, minus some. This table holds about 220,000 clones, under 90% found once. The sample comprised peripheral blood. These receptors were collected from a woman of 80 years or more with acute or convalescent COVID-19.

This clone occurred a few times. This chain joins TRBV7-2 and TRBJ1-6, with D possibly being TRBD1 (5 bases). The CDR3 extends over 15 amino acids. Looked up from germline, CDR1 is SGHTA and CDR2 is FQGNSA. V was pared by 5 bases and J by 7 bases, with 15 bases between. CDR3 loop: CASSPYQGNNSPLHF. The DNA for the CDR3 is TGTGCCAGCAGCCCCTATCAGGGAAACAATTCACCCCTCCACTTT.

The chain combines TRBV6-5 with TRBJ1-4; the match to TRBD1 covers 9 bases. J gave up 5 bases and V 2 bases, and 6 bases lay outside the gene matches. The CDR3 sequence is 16 residues long. Germline V lookup: CDR1 MNHEY, CDR2 SVGAGI. CDR3 nucleotides: TGTGCCAGCAGTTACACAATACAGGGGGCGAATGAAAAACTGTTTTTT. This encodes CASSYTIQGANEKLFF.

The chain is built from TRBV3-1 (or the pseudogene TRBV3-2) and TRBJ2-3; 8 bases fit TRBD2. This CDR3 comprises 15 residues. With 4 bases clipped from V and 0 bases from J, the junction kept 3 bases outside the gene matches. CDR1 and CDR2 from the germline V gene are LGHDT and YNNKEL (reference sequence). CDR3 amino acids: CASSPRGGSTDTQYF. DNA for the CDR3: TGTGCCAGCAGCCCACGGGGGGGTAGCACAGATACGCAGTATTTT.

The chain has TRBV9 and TRBJ2-1, with 12 bases identical to TRBD2. CDR1 is SGDLS and CDR2 is YYNGEE in the germline V gene. This CDR3 has 15 amino acids. V trimming: 4 bases; J trimming: 6 bases; junction bases outside the gene matches: 5. The CDR3 DNA reads TGTGCCAGCAGCTCCGGACTAGCGGGGCTCAATGAGCAGTTCTTC. It is translated as CASSSGLAGLNEQFF.

This chain links TRBV5-1 with TRBJ2-7; 10 bases are shared with TRBD2. CDR1 SGHRS and CDR2 YFSETQ come from the germline V gene. The CDR3 extends over 14 amino acids. V gave up 9 bases and J gave up 6 bases; unmatched junction bases: 12. The CDR3 loop reads CATSRTSGAGEQYF. CDR3 DNA: TGCGCCACCAGTAGAACTAGCGGGGCCGGCGAGCAGTACTTC.

V usage is TRBV20-1 and J usage is TRBJ1-1, with TRBD1 as a possible D gene (5 bases). The length of the CDR3 is 13 residues. Between the trimmed V and J ends, which lost 3 bases and 1 base, there was a span of 9 bases. From germline, CDR1 is DFQATT and CDR2 SNEGSKA (reference sequence). CDR3: CSASGQGNTEAFF. The CDR3 DNA follows: TGCAGTGCTAGTGGGCAGGGGAACACTGAAGCTTTCTTT.

This clone is a singleton in its sample. The chain combines TRBV10-3 with TRBJ2-6, with D possibly matching TRBD1 (6 bases). Deletions cut 3 bases from V and 0 bases from J, with 15 bases between. This CDR3 contains 18 residues. CDR1 is ENHRY, CDR2 SYGVKD, per germline. The CDR3 DNA follows: TGTGCCATCAGTGAATGGGAAGGGGACATCTCTGGGGCCAACGTCCTGACTTTC. This codes for CAISEWEGDISGANVLTF.

J is TRBJ2-1 and V is TRBV9; 7 positions match TRBD2. In germline, CDR1 is SGDLS, CDR2 YYNGEE. Unmatched junction bases numbered 5, after V lost 4 bases and J lost 1 base. There are 15 residues in the CDR3. DNA of the CDR3: TGTGCCAGCAGCCCCCTGGGGGGGTCCTACAATGAGCAGTTCTTC. Its protein product is CASSPLGGSYNEQFF.

The V gene is TRBV6-5, the J gene TRBJ1-1; no clear D gene. CDR3 size: 14 residues. Germline V gene data show CDR1 as MNHEY and CDR2 as SVGAGI. Between the trimmed V and J ends, which lost 5 bases and 4 bases, there was a span of 14 bases. The CDR3 nucleotides read TGTGCCAGCAGTCAACGTGTCCTCGGCACTGAAGCTTTCTTT. It specifies CASSQRVLGTEAFF.

The V and J genes are TRBV7-9 and TRBJ2-7; a possible D gene is TRBD1 (6 bases). V was cut by 5 bases and J by 1 base, with 12 bases left in between. This CDR3 has 14 residues. Germline V gives CDR1 SEHNR, CDR2 FQNEAQ (reference sequence). The CDR3, as DNA: TGTGCCAGCAGCACGGGGACACCATCCTACGAGCAGTACTTC. Amino acids: CASSTGTPSYEQYF.

Only one count was recorded for this clone. The CDR3: CASRDWGGYNEQFF. The CDR3 bases are TGCGCCAGCAGAGACTGGGGGGGCTACAATGAGCAGTTCTTC. The J gene is TRBJ2-1, the V gene TRBV5-1; 7 bases are a match to TRBD2. The junction had 5 bases not matched to a gene; V was cut back by 5 bases and J by 3 bases. The CDR3 is 14 residues long. Germline V gene lookup returns CDR1 SGHRS and CDR2 YFSETQ.

The CDR3 region is CASSTGGTSVHEQYF. The CDR3 nucleotides are TGTGCCAGCAGCACAGGGGGGACTAGCGTCCACGAGCAGTACTTC. The chain combines TRBV5-4 with TRBJ2-7; the match to TRBD2 covers 10 bases. This CDR3 comprises 15 residues. Germline trimming cut 4 bases from V and 5 bases from J; bases unmatched to any gene: 9. Per germline, CDR1 SGHNT and CDR2 YYREEE (reference sequence).

The chain combines TRBV18 with TRBJ2-3; possibly TRBD1 for D (5 bases). V lost 6 bases to trimming and J lost 3 bases, with 16 bases between them. This CDR3 is 15 amino acids long. Looked up from germline, CDR1 is KGHSH and CDR2 is LQKENI. CDR3 residues: CASSLWGRATDTQYF. Here the CDR3 DNA reads TGTGCCAGCTCGCTCTGGGGCAGGGCTACAGATACGCAGTATTTT. The full variable domain, with the rest looked up from reference TRBV18 and TRBJ2-3, is NAGVMQNPRHLVRRRGQEARLRCSPMKGHSHVYWYRQLPEEGLKFMVYLQKENIIDESGMPKERFSAEFPKEGPSILRIQQVVRGDSAAYFCASSLWGRATDTQYFGPGTRLTVL.

This chain links TRBV6-5 with TRBJ2-7, with 7 bases that match TRBD1. V gave up 0 bases and J gave up 2 bases; unmatched junction bases: 4. From germline, CDR1 is MNHEY and CDR2 SVGAGI. This CDR3 is 15 amino acids long. CDR3: CASSYSGTDPYEQYF. In DNA, the CDR3 is TGTGCCAGCAGTTACTCCGGGACAGACCCCTACGAGCAGTACTTC.

This clone was picked up a small number of times. The chain links TRBV2 to TRBJ2-1; 7 bases are shared with TRBD2. Germline assignment: CDR1 SNHLY and CDR2 FYNNEI. The junction had 0 bases not matched to a gene; V was cut back by 1 base and J by 6 bases. The CDR3 sequence is 13 residues long. In DNA, the CDR3 is TGTGCCAGCAGTGAAGGGGGGGGCAATGAGCAGTTCTTC. This translates into CASSEGGGNEQFF.

The rearrangement links TRBV30 to TRBJ1-2, with D perhaps TRBD1 (5 bases). The germline gives CDR1 GTSNPN, CDR2 SVGIG (reference sequence). V dropped 2 bases and J dropped 8 bases, with 24 bases sitting between them. This CDR3 contains 16 residues. In DNA, the CDR3 is TGTGCCTGGAGTCCCCTAAGGGGAGGCCCTGTGGAAGGCTACACCTTC. Its translation is CAWSPLRGGPVEGYTF.

The chain recombines TRBV30 with TRBJ2-3, with D possibly TRBD1 on 5 matching bases. Trimming removed 3 bases from V and 0 bases from J, with 13 bases in between. CDR3 length: 15 residues. Germline V gene data show CDR1 as GTSNPN and CDR2 as SVGIG (reference sequence). CDR3 sequence (DNA): TGTGCCTGGAGCTTAGGAACAGGAAGCACAGATACGCAGTATTTT. It translates to CAWSLGTGSTDTQYF.

The chain couples TRBV18 to TRBJ2-3; 8 positions match TRBD2. CDR1 is KGHSH, CDR2 LQKENI, per germline. V trimming: 2 bases; J trimming: 2 bases; junction bases outside the gene matches: 12. CDR3 length: 18 amino acids. CDR3 coding DNA: TGTGCCAGCTCACCAACGAGGAGTGCGGGGGGCCACACAGATACGCAGTATTTT. It is translated as CASSPTRSAGGHTDTQYF. Supplemented by reference TRBV18 and TRBJ2-3, the full variable domain reads NAGVMQNPRHLVRRRGQEARLRCSPMKGHSHVYWYRQLPEEGLKFMVYLQKENIIDESGMPKERFSAEFPKEGPSILRIQQVVRGDSAAYFCASSPTRSAGGHTDTQYFGPGTRLTVL.

This clone showed up just once. The chain couples TRBV20-1 to TRBJ1-2; perhaps TRBD1 as D (5 bases). Germline CDR1 reads DFQATT; CDR2 reads SNEGSKA (reference sequence). The CDR3 is made up of 14 amino acids. Deletions cut 3 bases from V and 3 bases from J, with 14 bases between. The CDR3 DNA is TGCAGTGCTAGTCGCCAGGGTATACACTATGGCTACACCTTC. Translating gives CSASRQGIHYGYTF.

This clone was recorded only once. One end of the junction does not line up with germline, which may come from a read error. The chain employs TRBV4-1 and TRBJ2-7; 12 nucleotides agree with TRBD1. The CDR3 runs 15 residues. Germline V gene sequence: CDR1 MGHRA, CDR2 YSYEKL. The CDR3 spells CASSQEGTGGSVGHF. CDR3 DNA sequence: TGCGCCAGCAGCCAAGAAGGGACAGGGGGCTCCGTTGGCCACTTC.

To note about this clone: Distinct nucleotide sequences in the sample also encode this CDR3. The chain carries TRBV2 and TRBJ1-1; 8 positions match TRBD1. Trimming took 4 bases from V and 3 from J; bases not matched to a gene: 1. CDR1 SNHLY and CDR2 FYNNEI come from the germline V gene. The CDR3 is 13 amino acids. This CDR3 is CASSGQGHTEAFF. CDR3 coding DNA: TGTGCCAGCAGTGGACAGGGGCACACTGAAGCTTTCTTT.

The chain combines TRBV5-1 with TRBJ1-2, with 8 positions matching TRBD1. Looked up from germline, CDR1 is SGHRS and CDR2 is YFSETQ. CDR3 length: 13 residues. Losses at the gene ends were 4 bases for V and 6 bases for J; bases not matched to a gene: 5. The CDR3 protein is CASSGTGGDGYTF. Here the CDR3 DNA reads TGCGCCAGCAGCGGAACAGGGGGAGATGGCTACACCTTC.

This clone was detected once. The V gene is TRBV4-1, the J gene TRBJ1-1, with 7 bases aligning to TRBD1. Trimming at V came to 0 bases and at J to 4 bases, leaving 5 bases not matched to a gene. Looked up from germline, CDR1 is MGHRA and CDR2 is YSYEKL. The CDR3 spans 15 residues. The chain's CDR3 is CASSQDLQGGTEAFF. DNA for the CDR3: TGCGCCAGCAGCCAAGATCTGCAGGGGGGCACTGAAGCTTTCTTT.

The chain combines TRBV18 with TRBJ2-3, with TRBD2 matching 7 bases. Germline CDR1 and CDR2: KGHSH and LQKENI. J lost 1 base, V lost 3 bases, and 4 bases had no gene match. This CDR3 region has 15 residues. For the CDR3, the DNA is TGTGCCAGCTCACCGGGAGGGGCTGGCACAGATACGCAGTATTTT. It encodes CASSPGGAGTDTQYF.

The genes are TRBV28 and TRBJ1-1; no clear D gene. The CDR3 is made up of 10 amino acids. V was clipped by 8 bases and J by 8 bases, with 9 bases between them. Looked up from germline, CDR1 is MDHEN and CDR2 is SYDVKM. The CDR3 region is CASGRLEAFF. The DNA of the CDR3 is TGTGCCAGCGGGAGGCTCGAAGCTTTCTTT. Combining the CDR3 with reference TRBV28 and TRBJ1-1 gives the whole variable domain DVKVTQSSRYLVKRTGEKVFLECVQDMDHENMFWYRQDPGLGLRLIYFSYDVKMKEKGDIPEGYSVSREKKERFSLILESASTNQTSMYLCASGRLEAFFGQGTRLTVV.

This clone was counted only a few times. The chain has TRBV2 and TRBJ1-2; 7 positions agree with TRBD1. In germline, CDR1 is SNHLY, CDR2 FYNNEI. CDR3 length equals 14 residues. With V trimmed by 3 bases and J by 8 bases, 9 bases remained unmatched. CDR3 protein: CASSDNIRGGGYTF. In DNA form, the CDR3 reads TGTGCCAGCAGTGACAATATAAGAGGGGGCGGCTACACCTTC.